These T cell receptor beta chains were read from a single sample in a study of cytomegalovirus exposure and HLA in healthy donors. Assay used: immunoSEQ multiplex PCR; TCRdb lists only in-frame clones, some missing. Of 65,000 to 75,000 clones listed, 60% to 75% were seen once; the top ten hold roughly 10%. Sequenced sample: PBMCs. The receptors here all came from a woman in her fifties or sixties in good health and CMV-seropositive. The CDR3 runs from the conserved cysteine through the conserved F or W. The D gene is left open where the match is weak. The size of a clone is reported for some rows only, either as once, few or many, or as a class for expanded clones.

>TRBV19|NA|NA|TRBJ2-1
CASSPSGLANNEQFF
TGTGCCAGTAGTCCTTCGGGACTTGCAAACAATGAGCAGTTCTTC
>TRBV2|TRBD1|NA|TRBJ2-1
CASSGQGAGEQFF
TGTGCCAGCAGTGGTCAGGGGGCGGGTGAGCAGTTCTTC
>TRBV7-8|NA|few|TRBJ2-1
CASSHWRDEQFF
TGTGCCAGCAGCCATTGGAGGGACGAGCAGTTCTTC
>TRBV28|TRBD1|NA|TRBJ1-1
CASRPGGRTEAFF
TGTGCCAGCAGACCAGGGGGAAGGACTGAAGCTTTCTTT
>TRBV7-2|NA|NA|TRBJ2-2
CASTTGPFANTGELFF
TGTGCCAGCACAACAGGGCCCTTCGCGAACACCGGGGAGCTGTTTTTT
>TRBV28|NA|NA|TRBJ1-6
CASSPGGGAEPLHF
TGTGCCAGCAGTCCCGGGGGGGGCGCGGAACCCCTCCACTTT
>TRBV5-8|TRBD1|NA|TRBJ1-6
CASSLKGATYNSPLHF
TGTGCCAGCAGCTTGAAGGGGGCCACCTATAATTCACCCCTCCACTTT
>TRBV5-1|NA|NA|TRBJ2-3
CASSSHEELADTQYF
TGCGCCAGCAGCTCCCACGAGGAACTCGCAGATACGCAGTATTTT
>TRBV18|NA|few|TRBJ1-1
CASSPPGPWGGTEAFF
TGTGCCAGCTCACCACCGGGCCCTTGGGGGGGGACTGAAGCTTTCTTT
>TRBV19|NA|NA|TRBJ1-2
CASSTGGDYGYTF
TGTGCCAGTAGTACCGGGGGAGACTATGGCTACACCTTC
>TRBV7-3|TRBD1|NA|TRBJ2-1
CASSARTGNEQFF
TGTGCCAGCAGCGCCCGGACAGGAAATGAGCAGTTCTTC
>TRBV30|TRBD1|NA|TRBJ1-4
CAWRGQGWTNEKLFF
TGTGCCTGGAGAGGACAGGGGTGGACTAATGAAAAACTGTTTTTT
>TRBV11-3|NA|NA|TRBJ2-7
CASSRGGYEQYF
TGTGCCAGCAGCCGAGGAGGCTACGAGCAGTACTTC
>TRBV10-3|NA|NA|TRBJ1-6
CAISERQEPNSPLHF
TGTGCCATCAGTGAGCGCCAGGAACCTAATTCACCCCTCCACTTT
>TRBV19|NA|NA|TRBJ1-5
CASSIGGRPQHF
TGTGCCAGTAGTATCGGAGGCCGGCCCCAGCATTTT
>TRBV2|TRBD2|NA|TRBJ2-1
CASRGLAGANEQFF
TGTGCCAGCAGGGGACTAGCGGGGGCAAATGAGCAGTTCTTC
>TRBV30|TRBD1|NA|TRBJ2-1
CAWGRGTGANEQFF
TGTGCCTGGGGGAGGGGGACAGGGGCCAATGAGCAGTTCTTC
>TRBV7-2|NA|NA|TRBJ2-2
CASSLDRFGELFF
TGTGCCAGCAGCTTAGATCGGTTCGGGGAGCTGTTTTTT
>TRBV19|NA|NA|TRBJ1-1
CASSMGGAMNTEAFF
TGTGCCAGTAGTATGGGGGGGGCTATGAACACTGAAGCTTTCTTT
>TRBV7-2|TRBD1|NA|TRBJ1-3
CASSRRVRGQSSGNTIYF
TGTGCCAGCAGCCGTCGGGTGAGGGGGCAGAGCTCTGGAAACACCATATATTTT
>TRBV20-1|NA|NA|TRBJ1-1
CSASLAFEAFF
TGCAGTGCTAGCTTGGCATTTGAAGCTTTCTTT
>TRBV2|TRBD1|few|TRBJ1-1
CASKGDRETTEAFF
TGTGCCAGCAAAGGGGACAGGGAGACCACTGAAGCTTTCTTT
>TRBV15|NA|once|TRBJ2-3
CATSRDWGQHLATDTQYF
TGTGCCACCAGCAGAGATTGGGGCCAGCATTTAGCCACAGATACGCAGTATTTT
>TRBV7-8|NA|NA|TRBJ2-7
CASSWGGTDEQYF
TGTGCCAGCAGCTGGGGCGGGACTGACGAGCAGTACTTC
>TRBV5-1|NA|NA|TRBJ2-3
CASSLALQGVSTDTQYF
TGCGCCAGCAGCTTGGCCCTACAGGGAGTGTCCACAGATACGCAGTATTTT
>TRBV15|NA|NA|TRBJ1-1
CATSRDQRVNTEAFF
TGTGCCACCAGCAGAGACCAACGAGTGAACACTGAAGCTTTCTTT